Listed here is a single TCR beta chain. The data belong to a study of Graves' ophthalmopathy and Graves' hyperthyroidism. The wider study: Samples of peripheral blood were obtained at initial diagnosis, prior to treatment of any kind.

What supplied the PBMCs was approximately 10 ml of fresh peripheral blood. Amplification of the TCR beta CDR3 regions used RNA transcripts (as template). The first round was an RT-PCR with HTBI primers, and the second round was a multiplex PCR. TCRdb recomputed calls from the multiplex PCR reads with MiXCR, one row per CDR3 protein. The profile shows under 60,000 distinct CDR3 sequences, about half of them singletons. This TCR was sampled from an adult woman with Graves' ophthalmopathy. The sequencing sample was made of peripheral blood.

CDR3 in amino acids: CASSSGQGRTYNEQFF. CDR3 DNA: TGTGCCAGCAGCTCGGGACAGGGGAGGACCTACAATGAGCAGTTCTTC. This sequence joins TRBV7-2 and TRBJ2-1; 10 nucleotides line up with TRBD1. In germline, CDR1 is SGHTA, CDR2 FQGNSA. V lost 4 bases and J lost 2; bases outside the gene matches: 5. The CDR3 runs to 16 residues.